The 12 T cell receptor beta chains listed next were all sequenced from one sample in a study of OX40 agonist ivuxolimab in advanced cancers. Some clones are missing from TCRdb's copy, which holds only in-frame ones; the method was immunoSEQ multiplex PCR. The sample contains fewer than 45,000 clones, 88% of which appear only once. The sequenced sample was CD4+ or CD8+ T cells sorted from blood, obtained in a trial of the OX40 agonist ivuxolimab. The origin of the receptors is an adult with an advanced solid tumor such as melanoma, head and neck, liver or kidney cancer.

The rearrangement links TRBV19 to TRBJ1-1; tentative D call: TRBD1 (5 bases). Trimming shortened V by 2 bases and J by 2 bases, and 12 bases separated the two germline ends. This CDR3 is built from 15 residues. CDR1 is LNHDA and CDR2 is SQIVND in the germline V gene (reference sequence). In DNA form, the CDR3 reads TGTGCCAGTAGTATATATGCAGGGATCAACACTGAAGCTTTCTTT. The encoded protein is CASSIYAGINTEAFF.

The chain is built from TRBV4-1 and TRBJ2-3; 9 bases align to TRBD1. V lost 0 bases to trimming and J lost 1 base; unmatched junction nucleotides: 5. This CDR3 spans 17 amino acids. CDR1 is MGHRA and CDR2 is YSYEKL in the germline V gene. The CDR3 region has the DNA TGCGCCAGCAGCCAAGATCAACAGGGGGCTGGCACAGATACGCAGTATTTT. Protein product: CASSQDQQGAGTDTQYF.

The chain employs TRBV4-1 and TRBJ2-2, with 9 bases identical to TRBD1. Germline V gene sequence: CDR1 MGHRA, CDR2 YSYEKL. CDR3 size: 16 residues. Germline trimming cut 4 bases from V and 6 bases from J; bases unmatched to any gene: 9. The CDR3 DNA is TGCGCCAGCAGCCGCCCGGGACAGGGAGTTCCCGGGGAGCTGTTTTTT. It is translated as CASSRPGQGVPGELFF.

J is TRBJ2-3 and V is TRBV14; 7 nucleotides align to TRBD1. Trimming removed 4 bases from V and 0 bases from J; junction bases left unmatched: 1. Germline loops: CDR1 SGHDN, CDR2 FVKESK. The CDR3 has 14 amino acids. The CDR3 DNA sequence: TGTGCCAGCAGCCCGGGACAGAGCACAGATACGCAGTATTTT. It translates to CASSPGQSTDTQYF.

V is TRBV7-9 and J is TRBJ1-2; 7 nucleotides match TRBD1. Per germline, CDR1 SEHNR and CDR2 FQNEAQ (reference sequence). The CDR3 has 14 residues. V shed 3 bases and J 6 bases; nucleotides not matched to a gene: 7. The DNA of the CDR3 is TGTGCCAGCAGCTTCGTGACAGGGCGTGATGGCTACACCTTC. This translates into CASSFVTGRDGYTF.

The V call is TRBV28, the J call TRBJ2-1; the match to TRBD1 covers 7 bases. This CDR3 is 17 amino acids long. Germline-derived CDR1 and CDR2 are MDHEN and SYDVKM. V trimming: 5 bases; J trimming: 0 bases; junction bases outside the gene matches: 10. The CDR3 is CASSPGTEPHSYNEQFF. DNA of the CDR3: TGTGCCAGCAGTCCCGGGACAGAACCACACTCCTACAATGAGCAGTTCTTC.

The chain links TRBV11-1 to TRBJ2-1; 8 bases align to TRBD1. Germline V gives CDR1 SGHAT, CDR2 FQDESV (reference sequence). The CDR3 covers 15 residues. Trimming removed 1 base from V and 2 bases from J; junction bases left unmatched: 1. The DNA for the CDR3 is TGTGCCAGCAGCTTAGTGACAGGGGCCTACAATGAGCAGTTCTTC. Translated: CASSLVTGAYNEQFF.

The rearrangement joins TRBV4-1 to TRBJ1-5; D remains unclear. Trimming removed 0 bases at V and 5 bases at J, with 23 bases between. The CDR3 has 19 residues. Germline V gives CDR1 MGHRA, CDR2 YSYEKL. CDR3 in DNA: TGCGCCAGCAGCCAAGATGTTGGGGTGGGTGGGGTTGTGGATCAGCCCCAGCATTTT. This translates into CASSQDVGVGGVVDQPQHF.

The chain carries TRBV27 and TRBJ1-1; D not resolved. V was shortened by 2 bases and J by 0 bases, with 7 bases between the two germline ends. Germline V gene data show CDR1 as MNHEY and CDR2 as SMNVEV (reference sequence). CDR3 length equals 14 residues. CDR3 amino acids: CASSLQAVNTEAFF. The CDR3 region has the DNA TGTGCCAGCAGTTTACAGGCTGTGAACACTGAAGCTTTCTTT.

V is TRBV28 and J is TRBJ2-7; 8 bases fit TRBD2. Germline V lookup: CDR1 MDHEN, CDR2 SYDVKM. J was trimmed by 7 bases and V by 4 bases; bases with no gene match: 9. This CDR3 is 14 amino acids long. The CDR3 DNA follows: TGTGCCAGCAGTTCCCTATGGATAGCGGGAGAGCAGTACTTC. Translation gives CASSSLWIAGEQYF.

This clone was observed once. The chain is built from TRBV9 and TRBJ1-1; no clear D gene. Trimming left V 2 bases short and J 2 bases short, with 10 bases between. The germline CDR1 and CDR2 sequences are SGDLS and YYNGEE. The length of the CDR3 is 14 residues. Here the CDR3 reads CASSVLAGNTEAFF. The CDR3 DNA follows: TGTGCCAGCAGCGTCCTCGCTGGAAACACTGAAGCTTTCTTT.

The genes are TRBV27 and TRBJ1-1; D call uncertain. Looked up from germline, CDR1 is MNHEY and CDR2 is SMNVEV (reference sequence). There are 12 residues in the CDR3. The V end lost 5 bases, the J end lost 8 bases, and 12 bases lay between the germline ends. The CDR3 region is CASSPIMGEAFF. In DNA, the CDR3 is TGTGCCAGCAGTCCCATTATGGGAGAAGCTTTCTTT.